The 29 T cell receptor beta chains below all came from one sample that was sequenced in a study of control samples from healthy donors and cancer patients. Method: immunoSEQ multiplex PCR; TCRdb's copy keeps in-frame clones and lacks some. The sample contains about 95,000 clones, roughly nine tenths of which appear only once. Sequencing was performed on blood. These receptors all stem from a woman in her 70s in good health.

The gene calls are TRBV10-3 and TRBJ1-1; no reliable D call. Looked up from germline, CDR1 is ENHRY and CDR2 is SYGVKD. The V gene lost 10 bases and the J gene lost 3 bases, with 9 bases spanning the gap. The CDR3 consists of 11 residues. The CDR3 is CATKEDTEAFF. CDR3 DNA: TGTGCCACGAAGGAGGACACTGAAGCTTTCTTT.

The chain employs TRBV5-1 and TRBJ2-7; 7 bases fit TRBD1. There are 14 residues in the CDR3. The V segment lost 4 bases and the J segment 6 bases; nucleotides outside the gene matches: 10. Germline lookup yields CDR1 SGHRS and CDR2 YFSETQ. The CDR3 region is CASSGQGEGGEQYF. For the CDR3, the DNA is TGCGCCAGCAGCGGGCAGGGGGAAGGAGGCGAGCAGTACTTC.

This clone was detected only once. The chain employs TRBV30 and TRBJ1-4, with D possibly TRBD1 on 5 matching bases. From germline, CDR1 is GTSNPN and CDR2 SVGIG (reference sequence). This CDR3 is 15 amino acids long. Trimming took 4 bases from V and 7 from J, leaving 19 bases between them. The CDR3 protein is CAWISSEGMAEKLFF. CDR3 DNA sequence: TGTGCCTGGATTTCAAGCGAGGGGATGGCTGAAAAACTGTTTTTT.

J is TRBJ2-2 and V is TRBV5-6; D is undetermined. The V gene lost 0 bases and the J gene lost 6 bases, with 6 bases spanning the gap. This CDR3 region has 13 residues. Germline V gene lookup returns CDR1 SGHDT and CDR2 YYEEEE. CDR3 amino acids: CASSLVGPGELFF. The CDR3 DNA reads TGTGCCAGCAGCTTGGTGGGCCCCGGGGAGCTGTTTTTT.

CDR3 coding DNA: TGTGCCAGCACTAGTATGACAGGACGCTATGGCTACACCTTC. Its translation is CASTSMTGRYGYTF. The rearrangement joins TRBV27 to TRBJ1-2; possible D gene TRBD1, 6 bases. CDR1 and CDR2 from the germline V gene are MNHEY and SMNVEV (reference sequence). Trimming took 7 bases from V and 4 from J, leaving 16 bases between them. This CDR3 contains 14 residues.

The gene calls are TRBV3-1 (or the pseudogene TRBV3-2) and TRBJ1-1; D may be TRBD1 (5 bases). V was trimmed by 0 bases and J by 0 bases, leaving 8 bases between them. CDR1 and CDR2 from the germline V gene are LGHDT and YNNKEL (reference sequence). The CDR3 has 15 residues. The CDR3 spells CASSQDPGLNTEAFF. CDR3 DNA: TGTGCCAGCAGCCAAGATCCAGGGTTGAACACTGAAGCTTTCTTT.

V gene TRBV27 combines with J gene TRBJ1-1; no firm D call. This CDR3 region has 13 residues. Germline CDR1 reads MNHEY; CDR2 reads SMNVEV (reference sequence). Trimming cost V 1 base and J 6 bases, with 9 bases left between them. The CDR3 nucleotides read TGTGCCAGCAGTTTATATGTCGGGGCTGAAGCTTTCTTT. It specifies CASSLYVGAEAFF.

J is TRBJ1-2 and V is TRBV3-1 (or the pseudogene TRBV3-2); D call uncertain. This CDR3 is 13 amino acids long. The V gene lost 3 bases and the J gene lost 6 bases, with 11 bases spanning the gap. Germline CDR1 reads LGHDT; CDR2 reads YNNKEL (reference sequence). The CDR3 region is CASSQIGADGYTF. The CDR3 nucleotides read TGTGCCAGCAGCCAGATAGGTGCCGATGGCTACACCTTC.

This clone was seen a single time. CDR3 DNA sequence: TGTGCCAGCAGCCAAGTCTTTAGAAGCGGGGGACAGTACGAGCAGTACTTC. Its translation is CASSQVFRSGGQYEQYF. This sequence joins TRBV3-1 (or the pseudogene TRBV3-2) and TRBJ2-7; a weak D match, TRBD2 (8 bases). Germline V lookup: CDR1 LGHDT, CDR2 YNNKEL (reference sequence). V was pared by 1 base and J by 4 bases, with 20 bases between. The CDR3 runs 17 residues.

The genes are TRBV5-1 and TRBJ1-2; D remains ambiguous. The CDR3 runs to 16 residues. Germline CDR1 reads SGHRS; CDR2 reads YFSETQ. Trimming cost V 5 bases and J 1 base, with 18 bases left between them. DNA for the CDR3: TGCGCCAGCAGTGTGGGGATCTATAACCTTAACTATGGCTACACCTTC. Amino acids: CASSVGIYNLNYGYTF.

The rearrangement links TRBV7-2 to TRBJ1-2; D gene uncertain. Trimming removed 5 bases from V and 7 bases from J, with 17 bases in between. In germline, CDR1 is SGHTA, CDR2 FQGNSA. The length of the CDR3 is 14 residues. The CDR3 reads CASSPRAGHGGYTF. The CDR3, as DNA: TGTGCCAGCAGCCCCAGAGCGGGTCACGGTGGCTACACCTTC.

The rearrangement uses TRBV7-8 and TRBJ2-5; 7 positions match TRBD2. J was trimmed by 4 bases and V by 2 bases; bases with no gene match: 7. The CDR3 sequence is 15 residues long. The V gene's germline CDR1 is SGHVS and CDR2 FQNEAQ. The CDR3 DNA reads as TGTGCCAGCAGCTTAAGGCCGGGAGGCAGAGAGACCCAGTACTTC. Its translation: CASSLRPGGRETQYF.

The table lists this clone with a count of one. The chain has TRBV5-1 and TRBJ1-2; the match to TRBD1 covers 9 bases. The germline V gene has CDR1 SGHRS and CDR2 YFSETQ. The CDR3 is 14 amino acids. The V segment lost 2 bases and the J segment 6 bases; nucleotides outside the gene matches: 5. CDR3 DNA sequence: TGCGCCAGCAGCTTTGGACAGGGGTTGGATGGCTACACCTTC. It yields the protein CASSFGQGLDGYTF.

The chain couples TRBV6-5 to TRBJ1-1; TRBD1 is a possible D gene (5 bases). The CDR3 has 14 amino acids. Deletions cut 2 bases from V and 7 bases from J, with 14 bases between. The V gene's germline CDR1 is MNHEY and CDR2 SVGAGI. The CDR3, as DNA: TGTGCCAGCAGTTACGACTGGGACCGGGGTGAAGCTTTCTTT. This gives the protein CASSYDWDRGEAFF.

This chain uses TRBV6-2 or TRBV6-3 with TRBJ1-1; the D is unclear. Germline assignment: CDR1 MNHEY and CDR2 SVGEGT. The CDR3 length is 12 residues. The V end was cut by 6 bases, the J end by 6 bases, with 11 bases between. CDR3 residues: CASSSFAAEAFF. CDR3 in DNA: TGTGCCAGCAGCTCCTTTGCGGCTGAAGCTTTCTTT.

The J gene is TRBJ1-1, the V gene TRBV30, with D maybe TRBD1 (5 bases). Germline lookup yields CDR1 GTSNPN and CDR2 SVGIG (reference sequence). Trimming cost V 7 bases and J 4 bases, with 13 bases left between them. The CDR3 sequence is 12 residues long. For the CDR3, the DNA is TGTGCCTTCAGGACACCCTTCACTGAAGCTTTCTTT. Protein: CAFRTPFTEAFF.

The chain couples TRBV5-1 to TRBJ2-1; no clear D. Germline CDR1 is SGHRS and CDR2 is YFSETQ. The CDR3 covers 11 residues. Trimming cost V 0 bases and J 8 bases, with 3 bases left between them. The chain's CDR3 is CASSLEDEQFF. The CDR3 DNA reads TGCGCCAGCAGCTTGGAGGATGAGCAGTTCTTC. The full variable domain, rest sourced from reference TRBV5-1 and TRBJ2-1, is KAGVTQTPRYLIKTRGQQVTLSCSPISGHRSVSWYQQTPGQGLQFLFEYFSETQRNKGNFPGRFSGRQFSNSRSEMNVSTLELGDSALYLCASSLEDEQFFGPGTRLTVL.

A single count supports this clone. The genes are TRBV11-2 and TRBJ1-1; no reliable D call. CDR1 and CDR2 (germline): SGHAT, FQNNGV. CDR3 length: 13 amino acids. Trimming took off 5 bases at V and 1 base at J, with 8 bases between the two ends. Written as DNA, the CDR3 is TGTGCCAGCAGCGCGACCCCGAACACTGAAGCTTTCTTT. This sequence encodes CASSATPNTEAFF.

The chain carries TRBV2 and TRBJ2-2; either TRBD1 or TRBD2 may supply D (6 bases each). The V end was cut by 7 bases, the J end by 6 bases, with 15 bases between. Germline V gene lookup returns CDR1 SNHLY and CDR2 FYNNEI. CDR3 size: 14 residues. The CDR3: CASNREGDSGELFF. CDR3 DNA: TGTGCCAGCAACCGAGAGGGGGACTCCGGGGAGCTGTTTTTT.

The chain links TRBV18 to TRBJ2-3; D remains unclear. Trimming stripped 2 bases from V and 14 bases from J, with 11 bases between. Germline V lookup: CDR1 KGHSH, CDR2 LQKENI. This CDR3 has 11 residues. The CDR3 sequence is CASSPGREPYF. The DNA for the CDR3 is TGTGCCAGCTCACCAGGAAGGGAACCGTATTTT.

Here the CDR3 reads CASSAPGSSEAFF. In nucleotides, the CDR3 is TGTGCCAGCAGCGCCCCCGGGTCTTCTGAAGCTTTCTTT. The chain recombines TRBV12-3 or TRBV12-4 with TRBJ1-1, with D unclear. CDR3 length: 13 residues. V lost 6 bases and J lost 6, with 14 bases in between.

The chain combines TRBV2 with TRBJ1-2, with no clear D. Germline V gene lookup returns CDR1 SNHLY and CDR2 FYNNEI. Trimming removed 6 bases at V and 1 base at J, with 12 bases between. The CDR3 length is 14 residues. This CDR3 reads CASSPEGINYGYTF. Written as DNA, the CDR3 is TGTGCCAGCAGCCCGGAGGGAATTAACTATGGCTACACCTTC.

The chain links TRBV25-1 to TRBJ1-5; no reliable D call. Trimming cost V 3 bases and J 2 bases, with 5 bases left between them. The CDR3 is 13 amino acids. Germline V lookup: CDR1 MGHDK, CDR2 SYGVNS. This CDR3 is CASSEVGNQPQHF. The CDR3 coding sequence is TGTGCCAGCAGTGAGGTTGGCAATCAGCCCCAGCATTTT.

The chain has TRBV30 and TRBJ1-1; D unresolved. The CDR3 consists of 12 residues. Per germline, CDR1 GTSNPN and CDR2 SVGIG (reference sequence). V was trimmed by 4 bases and J by 1 base, leaving 7 bases between them. The CDR3 DNA reads as TGTGCCTGGACGCAGAGGAACACTGAAGCTTTCTTT. It is translated as CAWTQRNTEAFF.

The V gene is TRBV29-1, the J gene TRBJ2-2; D possibly corresponds to TRBD1 (7 bases). CDR1 is SQVTM and CDR2 is ANQGSEA in the germline V gene. This CDR3 region has 14 residues. Trimming took off 6 bases at V and 6 bases at J, with 17 bases between the two ends. Written as DNA, the CDR3 is TGCAGCGTGAAGGAATCAGGGGGGCCCGGGGAGCTGTTTTTT. Amino acids: CSVKESGGPGELFF.

This clone was seen a handful of times. The chain uses TRBV7-8 and TRBJ1-5; tentatively, D is TRBD1 (6 bases). The CDR3 loop spans 14 amino acids. The ends were cut back, 5 bases at V and 4 bases at J, with 12 bases in the middle. CDR1 SGHVS and CDR2 FQNEAQ come from the germline V gene. Written as DNA, the CDR3 is TGTGCCAGCAGCACCGACAGGCTTAATCAGCCCCAGCATTTT. This gives the protein CASSTDRLNQPQHF. Variable domain in full (rest from reference TRBV7-8 and TRBJ1-5): GAGVSQSPRYKVAKRGQDVALRCDPISGHVSLFWYQQALGQGPEFLTYFQNEAQLDKSGLPSDRFFAERPEGSVSTLKIQRTQQEDSAVYLCASSTDRLNQPQHFGDGTRLSIL.

The V and J genes are TRBV29-1 and TRBJ1-2; D is unresolved. The CDR3 covers 13 residues. Trimming left V 6 bases short and J 6 bases short, with 17 bases between. Germline CDR1 is SQVTM and CDR2 is ANQGSEA. The CDR3 DNA reads TGCAGCGTGCAAGGCGTGAGATGGGATGGCTACACCTTC. The encoded protein is CSVQGVRWDGYTF.

The J gene is TRBJ2-1, the V gene TRBV2, with D unresolved. CDR3 length equals 13 residues. Per the germline V gene, CDR1 is SNHLY and CDR2 is FYNNEI. Trimming cost V 4 bases and J 4 bases, with 8 bases left between them. Written as DNA, the CDR3 is TGTGCCAGCAGTGGGACGGTGTACAATGAGCAGTTCTTC. Protein: CASSGTVYNEQFF. The entire variable domain, with the rest obtained from reference TRBV2 and TRBJ2-1, is as follows: EPEVTQTPSHQVTQMGQEVILRCVPISNHLYFYWYRQILGQKVEFLVSFYNNEISEKSEIFDDQFSVERPDGSNFTLKIRSTKLEDSAMYFCASSGTVYNEQFFGPGTRLTVL.

V is TRBV5-4 and J is TRBJ1-3; the D is unclear. The CDR3 totals 14 residues. Germline V lookup: CDR1 SGHNT, CDR2 YYREEE (reference sequence). Deletions cut 4 bases from V and 3 bases from J, with 11 bases between. CDR3 region: CASSQEQFGNTIYF. The CDR3 DNA reads as TGTGCCAGCAGCCAGGAGCAGTTTGGAAACACCATATATTTT.